This T cell receptor beta chain was found in a study of shared clonotypes between healthy human individuals. Naive CD8 cells lacked CD45RO and underwent positive selection for CCR7, leaving out terminally differentiated effector memory CD45RA+ cells. Trimming cost V 5 bases and J 4 bases; bases outside gene matches: 16. The CDR3 is made up of 17 amino acids. Germline CDR1 is MNHEY and CDR2 is SMNVEV (reference sequence). Profiling relied on immunoSEQ multiplex PCR, and the TCRdb table lists in-frame clones only, not all of them. The data show around 1.9 million clones, with around 93% seen just once and 1.5% to 2% held by the top ten.

This rearrangement joins TRBV27 to TRBJ2-7; TRBD1 aligns across 8 bases. This receptor was taken from a man aged 18-30 years in good health. Some clones in this sample may be carry-over from other donors' samples. Sequencing was performed on naive CD8+ T cells from PBMCs. CDR3 residues: CASSPDSGQGRWYEQYF. The CDR3 nucleotides read TGTGCCAGCAGTCCTGACTCCGGACAGGGAAGATGGTACGAGCAGTACTTC.